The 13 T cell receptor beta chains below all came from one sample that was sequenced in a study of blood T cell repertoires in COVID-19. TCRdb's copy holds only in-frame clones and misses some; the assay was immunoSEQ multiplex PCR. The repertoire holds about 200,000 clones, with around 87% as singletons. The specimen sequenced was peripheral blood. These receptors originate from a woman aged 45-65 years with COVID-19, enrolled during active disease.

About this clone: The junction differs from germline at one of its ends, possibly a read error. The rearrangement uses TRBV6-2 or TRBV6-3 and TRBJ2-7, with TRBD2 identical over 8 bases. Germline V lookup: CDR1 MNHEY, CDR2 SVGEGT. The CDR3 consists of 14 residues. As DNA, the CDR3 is TGTGCCAGCAGTTTGCGGGGGGCCTCCCACGAGCAGTACTTC. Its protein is CASSLRGASHEQYF.

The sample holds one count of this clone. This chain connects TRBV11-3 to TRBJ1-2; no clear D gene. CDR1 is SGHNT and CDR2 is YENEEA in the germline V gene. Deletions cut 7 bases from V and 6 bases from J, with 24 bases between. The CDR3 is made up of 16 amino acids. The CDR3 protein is CASTPGRGNYRHGYTF. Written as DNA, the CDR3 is TGTGCCAGCACGCCCGGTCGGGGAAATTATAGACATGGCTACACCTTC. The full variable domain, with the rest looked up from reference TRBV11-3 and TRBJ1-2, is EAGVVQSPRYKIIEKKQPVAFWCNPISGHNTLYWYLQNLGQGPELLIRYENEEAVDDSQLPKDRFSAERLKGVDSTLKIQPAELGDSAVYLCASTPGRGNYRHGYTFGSGTRLTVV.

CDR3 nucleotides: TGTGCCAGCAGTGCGGGACTCTGGGGGCAGCCCCAGCATTTT. The encoded protein is CASSAGLWGQPQHF. The chain carries TRBV28 and TRBJ1-5; a weak D match, TRBD1 (5 bases). Germline values: CDR1 MDHEN, CDR2 SYDVKM. Trimming took 5 bases from V and 7 from J, leaving 15 bases between them. The CDR3 spans 14 residues. Combining the CDR3 with reference TRBV28 and TRBJ1-5 gives the whole variable domain DVKVTQSSRYLVKRTGEKVFLECVQDMDHENMFWYRQDPGLGLRLIYFSYDVKMKEKGDIPEGYSVSREKKERFSLILESASTNQTSMYLCASSAGLWGQPQHFGDGTRLSIL.

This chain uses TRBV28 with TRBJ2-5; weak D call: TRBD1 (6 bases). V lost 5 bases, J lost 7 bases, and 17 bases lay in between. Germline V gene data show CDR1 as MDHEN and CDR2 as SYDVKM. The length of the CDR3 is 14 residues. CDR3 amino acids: CASSRVGRGGTQYF. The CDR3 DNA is TGTGCCAGCAGTCGGGTGGGGCGAGGGGGGACCCAGTACTTC.

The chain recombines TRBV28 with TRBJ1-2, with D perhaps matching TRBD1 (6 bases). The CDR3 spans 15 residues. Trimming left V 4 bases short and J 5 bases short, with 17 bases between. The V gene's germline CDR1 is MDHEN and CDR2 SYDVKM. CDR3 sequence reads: CASSSSFGQLYGYTF. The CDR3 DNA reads TGTGCCAGCAGTTCCTCCTTCGGACAGCTTTATGGCTACACCTTC.

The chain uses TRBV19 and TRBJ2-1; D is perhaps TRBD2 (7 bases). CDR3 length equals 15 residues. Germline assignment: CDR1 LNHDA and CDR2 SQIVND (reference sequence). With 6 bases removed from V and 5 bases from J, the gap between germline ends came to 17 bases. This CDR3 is CASRPRGGLNNEQFF. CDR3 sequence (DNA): TGTGCCAGTAGGCCGAGGGGGGGCCTCAACAATGAGCAGTTCTTC.

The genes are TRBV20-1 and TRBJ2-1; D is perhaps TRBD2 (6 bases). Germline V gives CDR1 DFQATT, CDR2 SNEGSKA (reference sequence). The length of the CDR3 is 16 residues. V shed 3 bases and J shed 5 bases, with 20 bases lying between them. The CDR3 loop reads CSASPRRGSTNNEQFF. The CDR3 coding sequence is TGCAGTGCTAGTCCCAGGCGGGGCTCTACTAACAATGAGCAGTTCTTC.

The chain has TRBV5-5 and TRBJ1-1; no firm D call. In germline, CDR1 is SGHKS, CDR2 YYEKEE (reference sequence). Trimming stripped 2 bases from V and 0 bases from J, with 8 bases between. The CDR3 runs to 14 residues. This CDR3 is CASSFPSMNTEAFF. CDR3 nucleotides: TGTGCCAGCAGCTTTCCGAGTATGAACACTGAAGCTTTCTTT.

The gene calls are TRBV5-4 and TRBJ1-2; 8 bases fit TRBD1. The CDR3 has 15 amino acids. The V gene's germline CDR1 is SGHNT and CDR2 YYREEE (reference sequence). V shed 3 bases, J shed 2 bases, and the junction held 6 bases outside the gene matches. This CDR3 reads CASSSPGGANYGYTF. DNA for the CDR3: TGTGCCAGCAGCTCCCCAGGGGGCGCAAACTATGGCTACACCTTC.

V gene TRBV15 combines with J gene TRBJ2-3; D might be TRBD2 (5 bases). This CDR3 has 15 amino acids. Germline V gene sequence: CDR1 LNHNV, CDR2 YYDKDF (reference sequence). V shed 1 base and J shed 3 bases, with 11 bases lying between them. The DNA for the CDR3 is TGTGCCACCAGCAGAGGAGTAGGGAGAACAGATACGCAGTATTTT. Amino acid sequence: CATSRGVGRTDTQYF.

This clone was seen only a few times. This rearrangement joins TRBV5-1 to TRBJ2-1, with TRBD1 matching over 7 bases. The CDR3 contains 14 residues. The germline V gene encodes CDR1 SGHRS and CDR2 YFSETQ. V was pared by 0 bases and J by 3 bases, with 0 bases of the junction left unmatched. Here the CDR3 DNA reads TGCGCCAGCAGCTTGGGACAGGGCTACAATGAGCAGTTCTTC. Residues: CASSLGQGYNEQFF.

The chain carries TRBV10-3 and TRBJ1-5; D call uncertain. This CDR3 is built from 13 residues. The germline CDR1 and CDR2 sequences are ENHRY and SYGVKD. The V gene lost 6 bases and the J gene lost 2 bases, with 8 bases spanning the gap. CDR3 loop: CAISRVGNQPQHF. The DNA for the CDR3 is TGTGCCATCAGCCGAGTGGGCAATCAGCCCCAGCATTTT.

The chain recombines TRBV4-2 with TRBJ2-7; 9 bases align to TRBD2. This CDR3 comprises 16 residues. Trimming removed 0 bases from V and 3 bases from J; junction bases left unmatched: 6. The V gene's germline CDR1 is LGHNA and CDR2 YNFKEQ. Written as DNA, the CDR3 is TGTGCCAGCAGCCAAGATGGCGGGGGGGGTAGCTACGAGCAGTACTTC. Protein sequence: CASSQDGGGGSYEQYF.